This is a list of T cell receptor beta chains from one sample in a study of CD8 T cells in ankylosing spondylitis. TCRdb ran MiXCR on the 5' RACE reads and lists one entry per CDR3 protein. The sample yields 400,000 to 450,000 distinct CDR3 sequences, about a sixth seen once. The source material was blood, either unsorted or a sorted T cell fraction (not recorded which). The receptors were sampled from a male donor with ankylosing spondylitis. The CDR3 runs from the conserved cysteine through the conserved F or W. Fields, in order: D gene, J gene, V gene, clone size, CDR3 DNA, CDR3 protein. D genes are given only for firm matches. Rows give clone size only sometimes, using once, few, many, or a class for an expanded clone.

. TRBJ1-2 TRBV20-1 many TGCAGTGAAGGGGTGGGCTACACCTTC CSEGVGYTF
. TRBJ1-5 TRBV2 many TGTGCCAGCAGTGAAGGAGGGGGTGGCAATCAGCCCCAGCATTTT CASSEGGGGNQPQHF
. TRBJ2-4 TRBV14 many TGTGCCAGCAGCCAAAGGGGGGCCAAAAACATTCAGTACTTC CASSQRGAKNIQYF
. TRBJ2-7 TRBV19 few TGTGCCAGTAGTATTGTCGGCAGGGTCGGGGAGCAGTACTTC CASSIVGRVGEQYF
. TRBJ2-1 TRBV18 few TGTGCCAGCTCACTACAGGGCCATGAGCAGTTCTTC CASSLQGHEQFF
. TRBJ1-1 TRBV18 . TGTGCCAGCTCACTCATACAGGAGAACACTGAAGCTTTCTTT CASSLIQENTEAFF
TRBD1 TRBJ2-3 TRBV20-1 many TGCAGTGCTAGGATTGGGACAGTCTCACGCTCAGATACGCAGTATTTT CSARIGTVSRSDTQYF
. TRBJ2-7 TRBV27 few TGTGCCAGCAGCCCGGGACGGATCTACGAGCAGTACTTC CASSPGRIYEQYF
. TRBJ1-2 TRBV7-9 . TGTGCCAGCAGCACAAGTGGGGGGCCTAACTATGGCTACACCTTC CASSTSGGPNYGYTF
TRBD1 TRBJ1-2 TRBV12-3/TRBV12-4 once TGTGCCAGCAGTCCGGGGGACAGGCGGGACTATGGCTACACCTTC CASSPGDRRDYGYTF
. TRBJ2-5 TRBV7-2 few TGTGCCAGCAGCAAACCGGGGGCAGAGACCCAGTACTTC CASSKPGAETQYF
. TRBJ1-4 TRBV5-8 few TGTGCCAGCAGCCAGGGACGGTTTAATGAAAAACTGTTTTTT CASSQGRFNEKLFF
TRBD2 TRBJ2-3 TRBV20-1 many TGCAGTGCTAAGATAGCGGGAGTCCTAGATACGCAGTATTTT CSAKIAGVLDTQYF
. TRBJ2-2 TRBV25-1 . TGTGCCAGCAGTGAAGTTCGGTTAGGGAACACCGGGGAGCTGTTTTTT CASSEVRLGNTGELFF
. TRBJ2-3 TRBV2 . TGTGCCAGCATGGGCGGTGCTAGCACAGATACGCAGTATTTT CASMGGASTDTQYF
. TRBJ2-7 TRBV7-9 . TGTGCCAGCAGCCTTGGGACAATTCCAACCTACGAGCAGTACTTC CASSLGTIPTYEQYF
. TRBJ2-2 TRBV7-6 few TGTGCCAGCAGCTTAGTGGGTGGGGACGGAGTGACCGGGGAGCTGTTTTTT CASSLVGGDGVTGELFF
TRBD1 TRBJ2-1 TRBV24-1 . TGTGCCACCATGGACAGGGGGACCTACAATGAGCAGTTCTTC CATMDRGTYNEQFF
. TRBJ2-7 TRBV3-1 many TGTGCCAGCAGCCAGGGGGGGCGGCAGTACTTC CASSQGGRQYF
. TRBJ2-1 TRBV9 few TGTGCCAGCAGCTCGACCATTCTTGGGGGTAATGAGCAGTTCTTC CASSSTILGGNEQFF
. TRBJ1-1 TRBV6-1 . TGTGCCAGCAGTGGTTTAACTGGCACTGAAGCTTTCTTT CASSGLTGTEAFF
. TRBJ1-5 TRBV20-1 few TGCAGTGCCGGAAATCAGCCCCAGCATTTT CSAGNQPQHF
TRBD1 TRBJ1-2 TRBV18 . TGTGCCAGCTCACCACGGGACAGCCTTAACTATGGCTACACCTTC CASSPRDSLNYGYTF
TRBD1 TRBJ1-2 TRBV5-1 . TGCGCCAGCAGCTTCGGACAGGGGGGGAACTATGGCTACACCTTC CASSFGQGGNYGYTF
TRBD2 TRBJ2-3 TRBV6-1 many TGTGCCAGCAGTCTCGCGGGGGGCCCCACAGATACGCAGTATTTT CASSLAGGPTDTQYF
. TRBJ1-2 TRBV11-2 . TGTGCCAGCAGCTTAGATCCCGGGGCGATAAGCTATGGCTACACCTTC CASSLDPGAISYGYTF
. TRBJ1-1 TRBV5-1 . TGCGCCAGCAGCATCGGACCTACTACTGAAGCTTTCTTT CASSIGPTTEAFF
. TRBJ2-7 TRBV6-2/TRBV6-3 few TGTGCCACCGGGACGCCGAGCTCCTACGAGCAGTACTTC CATGTPSSYEQYF
. TRBJ2-1 TRBV20-1 many TGCAGTGCTAGTTACAATGAGCAGTTCTTC CSASYNEQFF